This T cell receptor (beta chain) was identified in a study of vaccination effects on CD4 cells after COVID-19. CDR3 length: 14 residues. The trim removed 2 bases at V and 11 bases at J, leaving 11 bases unmatched. Germline loops: CDR1 SGHNT, CDR2 YYREEE (reference sequence). The method was immunoSEQ multiplex PCR; TCRdb's version includes in-frame clones alone and lacks a portion of them. The profile covers over 25,000 clones, with more than 65% appearing a single time and about 14% taken by the ten largest. Concerning this clone: The antigen is not known.

Findings of the study overall: At late timepoints after vaccination, vaccine- and infection-induced clones shrank markedly.

The ViraFEST assay expanded antigen-specific CD4+ T cells with viral peptide pools before sequencing. Scientists isolated CD4+ T cells after a roughly 10-day culture period ended. Either the BNT162b2 or mRNA-1273 vaccine was given to participants in two doses. The researchers cultured some 2.1 million PBMC per well with around 9.2 IU/ml IL-2 and 9.5 to 10 ug/ml peptides. Replacing half the medium with IL-2 medium was done on days 3 and 7. The chain couples TRBV5-4 to TRBJ1-1, with 8 bases fitting TRBD1. Sequences were derived from CD4+ T cells from PBMCs cultured with HCoV-229E spike peptides, sampled after COVID-19 vaccination. The receptor comes from a human donor who received a COVID-19 vaccine. The DNA of the CDR3 is TGTGCCAGCAGCTTCCCGTTGGACAGGGACGGGGCTTTCTTT. This translates into CASSFPLDRDGAFF.